One sample yielded the 21 T cell receptor beta chains listed below, sequenced in a study of cytomegalovirus exposure and HLA in healthy donors. The PCR contained 60 Vbeta and 13 Jbeta primers. Using immunoSEQ multiplex PCR, the repertoire was profiled, and TCRdb retains in-frame clones only, with some absent. The sample totals some 150,000 clones; its top ten clones hold approximately 2%. Sequencing was carried out using PBMCs. The receptors shown here come from a woman aged 18-30 years in good health and CMV-seronegative.

The chain has TRBV28 and TRBJ2-7; 9 bases map to TRBD1. The CDR3 has 14 residues. Germline loops: CDR1 MDHEN, CDR2 SYDVKM. V shed 2 bases and J 5 bases; nucleotides not matched to a gene: 4. CDR3 nucleotides: TGTGCCAGCAGTTTAGGTGACAGGGGGGACGAGCAGTACTTC. Protein product: CASSLGDRGDEQYF.

V and J are TRBV4-3 and TRBJ1-4; the D is unclear. The CDR3 covers 14 residues. The V gene lost 1 base and the J gene lost 4 bases, with 7 bases spanning the gap. Germline values: CDR1 LGHNA, CDR2 YSLEER. The DNA for the CDR3 is TGCGCCAGCAGCCAAGGTGGCATTAATGAAAAACTGTTTTTT. Its translation: CASSQGGINEKLFF.

V and J are TRBV25-1 and TRBJ2-5; 9 bases map to TRBD1. The J call may be incorrect, as the DNA end agrees better with TRBJ2-7. Germline loops: CDR1 MGHDK, CDR2 SYGVNS. This CDR3 is 13 amino acids long. CDR3 residues: CASMGQGLYEQYF. CDR3 bases: TGTGCCAGCATGGGACAGGGACTATACGAGCAGTACTTC.

The V gene is TRBV5-1, the J gene TRBJ2-7; 10 positions match TRBD1. The V segment lost 2 bases and the J segment 2 bases; nucleotides outside the gene matches: 7. This CDR3 region has 16 residues. Germline values: CDR1 SGHRS, CDR2 YFSETQ. In DNA, the CDR3 is TGCGCCAGCAGCTTAGCCGGGACAGGGGAAACCTACGAGCAGTACTTC. This encodes CASSLAGTGETYEQYF.

This sequence joins TRBV30 and TRBJ2-1; 8 bases are shared with TRBD2. This CDR3 region has 14 residues. Looked up from germline, CDR1 is GTSNPN and CDR2 is SVGIG (reference sequence). The J segment lost 8 bases and the V segment lost 7 bases, leaving 13 bases of the junction unmatched. CDR3 DNA sequence: TGTGCCTATCAGGAGGGACTAGATGTGGATGAGCAGTTCTTC. This encodes CAYQEGLDVDEQFF.

V and J are TRBV5-1 and TRBJ1-1, with 9 bases identical to TRBD1. V lost 3 bases to trimming and J lost 1 base; unmatched junction nucleotides: 4. Germline assignment: CDR1 SGHRS and CDR2 YFSETQ. This CDR3 contains 15 residues. CDR3 DNA: TGCGCCAGCAGCTCCTCGGGACAGGGGAACACTGAAGCTTTCTTT. Translating gives CASSSSGQGNTEAFF.

The chain has TRBV5-6 and TRBJ1-5; no clear D gene. The V end lost 0 bases, the J end lost 4 bases, and 8 bases lay between the germline ends. This CDR3 is built from 14 residues. Germline V gene sequence: CDR1 SGHDT, CDR2 YYEEEE. For the CDR3, the DNA is TGTGCCAGCAGCTTGGCAGGCAGGAATCAGCCCCAGCATTTT. Protein sequence: CASSLAGRNQPQHF.

This chain links TRBV30 with TRBJ1-1; 7 nucleotides align to TRBD1. The CDR3 length is 13 residues. Germline V CDR1 and CDR2: GTSNPN, SVGIG (reference sequence). The J segment lost 5 bases and the V segment lost 4 bases, leaving 7 bases of the junction unmatched. The CDR3 DNA follows: TGTGCCTGGAACTCAGGGGGTGGGACTGAAGCTTTCTTT. Protein product: CAWNSGGGTEAFF.

This chain uses TRBV9 with TRBJ2-1; no definite D call. Per the germline V gene, CDR1 is SGDLS and CDR2 is YYNGEE. V was trimmed by 0 bases and J by 7 bases, leaving 8 bases between them. The CDR3 is 13 residues long. CDR3 DNA: TGTGCCAGCAGCGTAGTAAGCCCAAATGAGCAGTTCTTC. It encodes CASSVVSPNEQFF. Combining the CDR3 with reference TRBV9 and TRBJ2-1 gives the whole variable domain DSGVTQTPKHLITATGQRVTLRCSPRSGDLSVYWYQQSLDQGLQFLIQYYNGEERAKGNILERFSAQQFPDLHSELNLSSLELGDSALYFCASSVVSPNEQFFGPGTRLTVL.

The J gene is TRBJ2-2, the V gene TRBV5-6; possible D gene TRBD2, 5 bases. Germline-derived CDR1 and CDR2 are SGHDT and YYEEEE. The CDR3 length is 14 residues. V lost 4 bases and J lost 8, with 15 bases in between. CDR3 in amino acids: CASSLGPRGGELFF. CDR3 in DNA: TGTGCCAGCAGCCTTGGACCCCGGGGAGGGGAGCTGTTTTTT.

Here the CDR3 reads CASTPAGGVDEQFF. The DNA of the CDR3 is TGTGCCAGCACCCCGGCAGGGGGCGTCGATGAGCAGTTCTTC. The chain joins TRBV6-1 to TRBJ2-1; TRBD1 agrees at 8 bases. The germline V gene encodes CDR1 MNHNS and CDR2 SASEGT. After removal of 7 bases from V and 8 bases from J, the junction contained 10 bases not matched to a gene. The CDR3 is made up of 14 amino acids.

V usage is TRBV7-8 and J usage is TRBJ1-4, with D tentatively TRBD1 (6 bases). CDR3 length equals 12 residues. Trimming removed 9 bases at V and 7 bases at J, with 12 bases between. Germline V CDR1 and CDR2: SGHVS, FQNEAQ. The CDR3 here is CASGGSGEKLFF. In nucleotides, the CDR3 is TGTGCCAGTGGGGGCAGTGGTGAAAAACTGTTTTTT.

The chain links TRBV11-1 to TRBJ1-1, with D perhaps matching TRBD1 (5 bases). The CDR3 totals 16 residues. V shed 1 base and J shed 3 bases, with 15 bases lying between them. Germline lookup yields CDR1 SGHAT and CDR2 FQDESV (reference sequence). CDR3 coding DNA: TGTGCCAGCAGCTTAGGGGTTGGCAGGGCCTACACTGAAGCTTTCTTT. This codes for CASSLGVGRAYTEAFF.

The V call is TRBV19, the J call TRBJ1-5; TRBD1 might be the D (5 bases). V shed 3 bases and J shed 8 bases, with 14 bases lying between them. Germline assignment: CDR1 LNHDA and CDR2 SQIVND (reference sequence). CDR3 length: 14 amino acids. CDR3 protein: CASSMRQGREPQHF. For the CDR3, the DNA is TGTGCCAGTAGTATGCGTCAGGGTCGAGAGCCCCAGCATTTT.

The rearrangement uses TRBV7-8 and TRBJ2-1, with D perhaps TRBD2 (6 bases). The CDR3 spans 15 residues. V was shortened by 6 bases and J by 2 bases, with 14 bases between the two germline ends. CDR1 and CDR2 (germline): SGHVS, FQNEAQ. DNA for the CDR3: TGTGCCAGCAGGCGTGACGGACTAACCTACAATGAGCAGTTCTTC. Amino acids: CASRRDGLTYNEQFF.

The genes are TRBV10-3 and TRBJ2-1; TRBD1 matches at 12 bases. Germline V gene data show CDR1 as ENHRY and CDR2 as SYGVKD. CDR3 size: 16 residues. V trimming: 6 bases; J trimming: 7 bases; junction bases outside the gene matches: 10. CDR3 sequence reads: CAIRNEGQGASNEQFF. CDR3 DNA sequence: TGTGCCATCAGAAACGAGGGACAGGGGGCTAGTAATGAGCAGTTCTTC.

V gene TRBV19 combines with J gene TRBJ2-5, with D tentatively TRBD1 (6 bases). CDR1 LNHDA and CDR2 SQIVND come from the germline V gene (reference sequence). V lost 5 bases, J lost 3 bases, and 16 bases lay in between. There are 15 residues in the CDR3. The DNA of the CDR3 is TGTGCCAGTAGTCCCAACGGACAGAAGGAAGAGACCCAGTACTTC. Residues: CASSPNGQKEETQYF.

The J gene is TRBJ2-7, the V gene TRBV7-2; D remains unclear. Trimming left V 2 bases short and J 3 bases short, with 14 bases between. Germline CDR1 is SGHTA and CDR2 is FQGNSA. The CDR3 covers 15 residues. The CDR3 region has the DNA TGTGCCAGCAGCTTAATTGCGCAAGACTTCTACGAGCAGTACTTC. Translation: CASSLIAQDFYEQYF. The variable domain in full, completed from reference TRBV7-2 and TRBJ2-7, reads GAGVSQSPSNKVTEKGKDVELRCDPISGHTALYWYRQSLGQGLEFLIYFQGNSAPDKSGLPSDRFSAERTGGSVSTLTIQRTQQEDSAVYLCASSLIAQDFYEQYFGPGTRLTVT.

V is TRBV5-6 and J is TRBJ1-6; 9 positions match TRBD1. CDR3 length: 16 residues. Germline V lookup: CDR1 SGHDT, CDR2 YYEEEE. Unmatched junction bases numbered 6, after V lost 0 bases and J lost 8 bases. The CDR3: CASSLGAQGAYSPLHF. The CDR3 DNA sequence: TGTGCCAGCAGCTTGGGGGCACAGGGGGCCTATTCACCCCTCCACTTT. The variable domain in full, completed from reference TRBV5-6 and TRBJ1-6, reads DAGVTQSPTHLIKTRGQQVTLRCSPKSGHDTVSWYQQALGQGPQFIFQYYEEEERQRGNFPDRFSGHQFPNYSSELNVNALLLGDSALYLCASSLGAQGAYSPLHFGNGTRLTVT.

The chain is built from TRBV6-6 and TRBJ2-7; 8 bases are shared with TRBD2. The CDR3 consists of 14 residues. Trimming removed 8 bases from V and 1 base from J; junction bases left unmatched: 7. Germline V lookup: CDR1 MNHNY, CDR2 SVGAGI (reference sequence). The CDR3 bases are TGTGCCAGCCATCAGAGCGGGAGATCCTACGAGCAGTACTTC. This encodes CASHQSGRSYEQYF.

V is TRBV11-2 and J is TRBJ1-1; D call uncertain. Germline V CDR1 and CDR2: SGHAT, FQNNGV. This CDR3 contains 15 residues. Trimming pared 1 base from V and 5 bases from J, leaving 14 bases between. CDR3 nucleotide sequence: TGTGCCAGCAGCTTAGTAGGAGGGAGAAGGACTGAAGCTTTCTTT. Translation gives CASSLVGGRRTEAFF.